This T cell receptor (beta chain) was documented in a study of blood T cell repertoires in COVID-19. Study summary: Samples came from the United States, Italy and Spain, spanning acute and convalescent COVID-19.

Measured with immunoSEQ multiplex PCR; TCRdb has only the in-frame clones, and not every one. The sample contains about 140,000 clones, around 88% of which appear only once. The TCR was taken from a woman aged 55-70 years with acute or convalescent COVID-19. The material sequenced was peripheral blood.

The CDR3, as DNA: TGCGCCAGCAGCCCAGGGACTAGCGGGGGCCTGGAGACCCAGTACTTC. Encoded protein: CASSPGTSGGLETQYF. The chain has TRBV4-3 and TRBJ2-5; 14 nucleotides line up with TRBD2. The CDR3 spans 16 residues. With V trimmed by 4 bases and J by 5 bases, 6 bases remained unmatched. Per the germline V gene, CDR1 is LGHNA and CDR2 is YSLEER.